These 21 T cell receptor beta chains were all obtained from the same sample, sequenced in a study of human T cells and chemical hapten exposure. Time point noted: patch test 2, 6 weeks after DPC sensitization. Sample treatment: therapeutic diphenylcyclopropenone sensitization with weekly scalp DPC. TCRdb itself ran the RACE reads through MiXCR, one entry per CDR3 protein. The sample consists of about 140,000 distinct CDR3 sequences, over 9.5% of them appearing once. This material consisted of whole blood, taken in connection with sensitization to the hapten diphenylcyclopropenone (DPC). All receptors derive from a woman aged 45 to 65 with alopecia areata. Some clones in this sample may be carry-over from other donors' samples.

The chain carries TRBV19 and TRBJ2-7, with a weak D call TRBD1 (5 bases). Germline assignment: CDR1 LNHDA and CDR2 SQIVND (reference sequence). The CDR3 is 14 amino acids. V lost 8 bases, J lost 2 bases, and 16 bases lay in between. The CDR3 DNA reads as TGTGCCAGTGGGGCCCTGCAGCCCCCCTACGAGCAGTACTTC. Amino acid sequence: CASGALQPPYEQYF. Full variable domain (rest looked up from reference TRBV19 and TRBJ2-7): DGGITQSPKYLFRKEGQNVTLSCEQNLNHDAMYWYRQDPGQGLRLIYYSQIVNDFQKGDIAEGYSVSREKKESFPLTVTSAQKNPTAFYLCASGALQPPYEQYFGPGTRLTVT.

In the case of this clonotype: Possible read error: a much larger clone is one base away. This chain connects TRBV24-1 to TRBJ2-1; D assignment may be TRBD1 or TRBD2 (5 bases each). V lost 7 bases and J lost 11, with 20 bases in between. The CDR3 is made up of 14 amino acids. The germline V gene has CDR1 KGHDR and CDR2 SFDVKD. CDR3 protein: CATSGGRSGTKQFF. The CDR3 DNA follows: TGTGCCACCAGCGGCGGACGGTCCGGGACGAAGCAGTTCTTC.

This clonotype was seen ten or more times. This sequence joins TRBV29-1 and TRBJ2-7; the D gene is possibly TRBD1 (5 bases). The CDR3 is 11 amino acids. CDR1 SQVTM and CDR2 ANQGSEA come from the germline V gene. Trimming pared 7 bases from V and 6 bases from J, leaving 13 bases between. The CDR3 loop is CSAGRAGEQYF. Written as DNA, the CDR3 is TGCAGCGCTGGCAGGGCTGGCGAGCAGTACTTC.

The V gene is TRBV9, the J gene TRBJ1-1, with a weak D call TRBD1 (5 bases). Trimming pared 0 bases from V and 5 bases from J, leaving 8 bases between. Germline loops: CDR1 SGDLS, CDR2 YYNGEE. This CDR3 has 13 amino acids. The CDR3 region is CASSVVGETEAFF. The CDR3 nucleotides read TGTGCCAGCAGCGTAGTGGGGGAGACTGAAGCTTTCTTT.

The sample holds a few counts of this clonotype. The V and J genes are TRBV27 and TRBJ1-4; no definite D call. V was trimmed by 5 bases and J by 14 bases, leaving 18 bases between them. Germline V lookup: CDR1 MNHEY, CDR2 SMNVEV (reference sequence). The CDR3 loop spans 13 amino acids. As DNA, the CDR3 is TGTGCCAGCAGTCAAGCAGGACTGCAAGGGCTGTTTTTT. Amino acids: CASSQAGLQGLFF.

As for this clonotype: One end of the junction does not line up with germline, which may come from a read error. The rearrangement links TRBV12-3 or TRBV12-4 to TRBJ1-5; D gene uncertain. There are 12 residues in the CDR3. In nucleotides, the CDR3 is TGTGCCAGCAGCTTAGTGGTAGGGCCCCAGCATTTT. Its translation: CASSLVVGPQHF.

In regard to this clonotype: Compared with germline, one end of the junction differs, possibly owing to a read error. This chain uses TRBV24-1 with TRBJ1-6, with TRBD1 identical over 9 bases. The CDR3 spans 16 residues. The germline V gene encodes CDR1 KGHDR and CDR2 SFDVKD. CDR3 amino acids: CATSDPEGQGNTPLHF. The CDR3 nucleotides are TGTGCCACCAGTGACCCGGAGGGACAGGGTAATACACCCCTCCACTTT.

This clonotype was observed at least ten times. This chain uses TRBV10-3 with TRBJ2-3; 12 nucleotides line up with TRBD2. CDR3 length: 16 amino acids. With 8 bases clipped from V and 1 base from J, the junction kept 7 bases outside the gene matches. Germline V gene data show CDR1 as ENHRY and CDR2 as SYGVKD. The CDR3 region has the DNA TGTGCCATCGGCCGACTAGCGGGAGAGGGCACAGATACGCAGTATTTT. Amino acids: CAIGRLAGEGTDTQYF.

The sample holds many counts of this clonotype. V gene TRBV30 combines with J gene TRBJ2-1; weak D call: TRBD2 (6 bases). CDR1 GTSNPN and CDR2 SVGIG come from the germline V gene (reference sequence). V was shortened by 7 bases and J by 9 bases, with 10 bases between the two germline ends. The CDR3 contains 10 residues. In DNA form, the CDR3 reads TGTGCCTTGGGGGAGGTTGAGCAGTTCTTC. This encodes CALGEVEQFF.

This clonotype was counted only a few times. Germline is not matched at one junction end, which may reflect a read error. This chain joins TRBV5-1 and TRBJ2-1; D may be TRBD1 (6 bases). In germline, CDR1 is SGHRS, CDR2 YFSETQ. The CDR3 has 13 residues. In DNA form, the CDR3 reads TGCGCCAGCAGCCTAGGGGGTAGCGATGAGCAGTCCTTC. It yields the protein CASSLGGSDEQSF.

The chain recombines TRBV6-6 with TRBJ1-1, with 8 bases aligning to TRBD1. V lost 0 bases to trimming and J lost 2 bases; unmatched junction nucleotides: 2. This CDR3 has 15 amino acids. From germline, CDR1 is MNHNY and CDR2 SVGAGI (reference sequence). CDR3 sequence reads: CASSYSTGVNTEAFF. The CDR3 bases are TGTGCCAGCAGTTACTCGACAGGGGTTAACACTGAAGCTTTCTTT.

This clonotype has at least ten counts. The CDR3 spells CASRPSGTAAYNEQFF. The CDR3 bases are TGTGCCAGCAGACCTTCCGGGACTGCTGCCTACAATGAGCAGTTCTTC. The V gene is TRBV11-2, the J gene TRBJ2-1, with D tentatively TRBD2 (6 bases). Per the germline V gene, CDR1 is SGHAT and CDR2 is FQNNGV. CDR3 size: 16 residues. V was shortened by 6 bases and J by 2 bases, with 17 bases between the two germline ends.

This clonotype was observed many times. This rearrangement joins TRBV20-1 to TRBJ2-7, with TRBD2 as a possible D gene (5 bases). Germline V gives CDR1 DFQATT, CDR2 SNEGSKA (reference sequence). The CDR3 covers 15 residues. The ends were cut back, 0 bases at V and 2 bases at J, with 14 bases in the middle. CDR3 DNA: TGCAGTGCTAGAGATGTGGTAGCGCCAACCTACGAGCAGTACTTC. It is translated as CSARDVVAPTYEQYF.

The V call is TRBV7-9, the J call TRBJ2-2; D unclear. Trimming stripped 6 bases from V and 6 bases from J, with 11 bases between. Per germline, CDR1 SEHNR and CDR2 FQNEAQ (reference sequence). CDR3 length: 13 residues. The chain's CDR3 is CASRLVGSGELFF. In DNA form, the CDR3 reads TGTGCCAGCAGACTGGTAGGGTCCGGGGAGCTGTTTTTT.

This clonotype was observed a few times. The V gene is TRBV20-1, the J gene TRBJ2-3; 10 bases fit TRBD2. Germline CDR1 and CDR2: DFQATT and SNEGSKA (reference sequence). The CDR3 covers 15 residues. V lost 3 bases and J lost 4; bases outside the gene matches: 7. As DNA, the CDR3 is TGCAGTGCTAGTCTTTCTAGCGGGAGCTCAGATACGCAGTATTTT. As protein: CSASLSSGSSDTQYF.

Concerning this clonotype: A read error may produce the germline difference seen at one junction end. The V gene is TRBV5-6, the J gene TRBJ2-6; maybe TRBD2 (5 bases). Germline V gene lookup returns CDR1 SGHDT and CDR2 YYEEEE. The CDR3 extends over 15 amino acids. The CDR3 nucleotides are TGTGCCAGCAACTTGGGGAGCTCTGGGGCCAACGTCCTGACTTTC. It translates to CASNLGSSGANVLTF.

The chain combines TRBV18 with TRBJ1-1; D remains unclear. Per the germline V gene, CDR1 is KGHSH and CDR2 is LQKENI. This CDR3 has 16 amino acids. With 5 bases removed from V and 1 base from J, the gap between germline ends came to 17 bases. CDR3 DNA: TGTGCCAGCTCAGCCGAGGGTATCGGGAGGAACACTGAAGCTTTCTTT. It specifies CASSAEGIGRNTEAFF.

The chain couples TRBV9 to TRBJ2-3; 7 nucleotides match TRBD2. V lost 4 bases, J lost 4 bases, and 12 bases stayed unmatched. The germline V gene encodes CDR1 SGDLS and CDR2 YYNGEE. The CDR3 covers 16 residues. The CDR3 loop is CASSPWRGSSADTQYF. In DNA, the CDR3 is TGTGCCAGCAGCCCCTGGCGCGGGAGCAGCGCAGATACGCAGTATTTT.

A few counts support this clonotype. The chain uses TRBV25-1 and TRBJ2-7, with D maybe TRBD1 (6 bases). The V gene's germline CDR1 is MGHDK and CDR2 SYGVNS. V lost 2 bases, J lost 6 bases, and 14 bases lay in between. CDR3 length equals 14 residues. CDR3 residues: CASSEQGIGPEQYF. CDR3 coding DNA: TGTGCCAGCAGTGAACAGGGGATCGGTCCCGAGCAGTACTTC.

CDR3 bases: TGTGCCATCATAGAGGACAGGGGATTGGGTACTGAAGCTTTCTTT. Translating it yields CAIIEDRGLGTEAFF. The rearrangement joins TRBV21-1 to TRBJ1-1; the table's TRBD1 call for D was not verified on the DNA. TRBV21-1 is a pseudogene segment. CDR3 size: 15 residues.

This clonotype has just a few counts. V usage is TRBV7-9 and J usage is TRBJ2-2; TRBD2 matches at 9 bases. This CDR3 comprises 16 residues. Germline assignment: CDR1 SEHNR and CDR2 FQNEAQ (reference sequence). V shed 5 bases, J shed 4 bases, and the junction held 8 bases outside the gene matches. The CDR3 DNA follows: TGTGCCAGCAGCCAGGAAAGCGGGAGGACCACCGGGGAGCTGTTTTTT. This gives the protein CASSQESGRTTGELFF.